The source of this T cell receptor beta chain is a study of technical replicates of blood from four donors. The CDR3 runs 20 residues. Germline-derived CDR1 and CDR2 are LNHNV and YYDKDF (reference sequence). J was trimmed by 9 bases and V by 2 bases; bases with no gene match: 23. The method was immunoSEQ multiplex PCR; TCRdb's version includes in-frame clones alone and lacks a portion of them. The profile shows approximately 76,000 clones, just over 85% of them singletons. This TCR came from a human donor in good health. Some clones in this sample may be carry-over from other donors' samples. The chain combines TRBV15 with TRBJ2-1; 9 bases align to TRBD2. Sample: PBMCs. This CDR3 reads CATSRTPLGLLGAGGPEQFF. CDR3 DNA sequence: TGTGCCACCAGCAGAACTCCCCTGGGCCTCCTCGGGGCGGGGGGGCCTGAGCAGTTCTTC. Based on the CDR3 plus reference TRBV15 and TRBJ2-1, the full variable domain is DAMVIQNPRYQVTQFGKPVTLSCSQTLNHNVMYWYQQKSSQAPKLLFHYYDKDFNNEADTPDNFQSRRPNTSFCFLDIRSPGLGDTAMYLCATSRTPLGLLGAGGPEQFFGPGTRLTVL.